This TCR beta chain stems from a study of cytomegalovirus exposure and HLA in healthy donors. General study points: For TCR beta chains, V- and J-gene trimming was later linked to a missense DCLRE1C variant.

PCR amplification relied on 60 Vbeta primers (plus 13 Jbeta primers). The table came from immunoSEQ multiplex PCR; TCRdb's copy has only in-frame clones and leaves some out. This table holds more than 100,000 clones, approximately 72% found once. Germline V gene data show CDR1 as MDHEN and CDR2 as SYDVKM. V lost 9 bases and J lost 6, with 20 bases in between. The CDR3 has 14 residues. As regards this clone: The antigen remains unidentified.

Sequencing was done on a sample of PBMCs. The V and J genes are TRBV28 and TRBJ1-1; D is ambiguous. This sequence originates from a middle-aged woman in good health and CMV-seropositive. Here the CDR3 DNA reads TGTGCCAGTATTCCAGCGGGAGGGCGGTCTGAAGCTTTCTTT. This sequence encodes CASIPAGGRSEAFF.